The rows below give T cell receptor beta chains drawn from one sample of a study of blood T cell repertoires in COVID-19. The method was immunoSEQ multiplex PCR; TCRdb's version includes in-frame clones alone and lacks a portion of them. The table includes 150,000 to 200,000 clones, 90% detected once. The sequencing input was peripheral blood. Every receptor here comes from a man in his fifties or sixties with acute or convalescent COVID-19. The CDR3 runs from the conserved cysteine through the conserved F or W. A D gene is named only where the DNA matches it firmly. Clone size is stated in some rows and not others, as once, few, many or a class when expanded.

j_call cdr3_length v_call clone_size d_call cdr3_nt cdr3_aa
TRBJ2-2 18 TRBV7-6 NA TRBD2 TGTGCCAGCAGCTTAGCGCCAGCGGGGGGCCCGAACACCGGGGAGCTGTTTTTT CASSLAPAGGPNTGELFF
TRBJ2-2 15 TRBV6-5 NA TRBD1 TGTGCCAGCACTAATGACAGGGGAATTGGCGGGGAGCTGTTTTTT CASTNDRGIGGELFF
TRBJ1-1 14 TRBV3-1/TRBV3-2 NA NA TGTGCCAGCAGCCAAGTACCGAGGGACACTGAAGCTTTCTTT CASSQVPRDTEAFF
TRBJ2-5 20 TRBV21-1 NA NA TGTGCCAGCAGCAAAGAAAGCGGAGCGGGAACACGGAACCCACAAGAGACCCAGTACTTC CASSKESGAGTRNPQETQYF
TRBJ2-1 18 TRBV9 NA NA TGTGCCAGCAGCTACAACAAACGGACTACCACTCTTTACAATGAGCAGTTCTTC CASSYNKRTTTLYNEQFF
TRBJ2-3 15 TRBV6-1 once TRBD2 TGTGCCAGCAGTGAGCGGCTAGCGGGACGGGATACGCAGTATTTT CASSERLAGRDTQYF
TRBJ2-1 16 TRBV28 NA TRBD2 TGTGCCAGCAGTTCCCCCCACCAGCGGGGAAACAATGAGCAGTTCTTC CASSSPHQRGNNEQFF
TRBJ1-4 13 TRBV29-1 NA TRBD1 TGCAGCGCCGAGGCAGGGGGAGATGAAAAACTGTTTTTT CSAEAGGDEKLFF
TRBJ2-5 15 TRBV5-1 NA TRBD1 TGCGCCAGCAGCGCCGTTACAGGGGTTCGGGAGACCCAGTACTTC CASSAVTGVRETQYF
TRBJ1-1 16 TRBV11-1 NA NA TGTGCCAGCAGCTTATTAGGGGGGGGCTCCAACACTGAAGCTTTCTTT CASSLLGGGSNTEAFF
TRBJ1-2 15 TRBV2 NA NA TGTGCCAGCAGTGGGTTGCAGGGTTATGGGTATGGCTACACCTTC CASSGLQGYGYGYTF
TRBJ1-1 14 TRBV5-1 NA NA TGCGCCAGCAGCTTGGGCTGGGAGGGGACTGAAGCTTTCTTT CASSLGWEGTEAFF
TRBJ2-7 13 TRBV6-6 NA NA TGTGCCAGCAGCCCCCTAATTTCCCACGAGCAGTACTTC CASSPLISHEQYF
TRBJ1-6 14 TRBV5-4 NA NA TGTGCCAGCACCCGGGGGGGTTATAATTCACCCCTCCACTTT CASTRGGYNSPLHF
TRBJ2-5 15 TRBV5-4 few TRBD2 TGTGCCAGCAGCGAGGGACTAGCGGGGCCAGAGACCCAGTACTTC CASSEGLAGPETQYF
TRBJ2-3 13 TRBV29-1 NA TRBD2 TGCAGCGTTGTGGGCGGGAGCTCAGATACGCAGTATTTT CSVVGGSSDTQYF
TRBJ2-3 14 TRBV28 NA NA TGTGCCAGCAGTTTCCAGCGGGGCACAGATACGCAGTATTTT CASSFQRGTDTQYF
TRBJ2-7 18 TRBV7-2 once TRBD2 TGTGCCAGCAGCTCCGCGGGAGGAGCGGGAGTGGGGGCCTACGAGCAGTACTTC CASSSAGGAGVGAYEQYF
TRBJ2-7 15 TRBV6-1 NA TRBD2 TGTGCCAGCAGTGAATTCAGCGGGAGCTCCTACGAGCAGTACTTC CASSEFSGSSYEQYF
TRBJ1-4 15 TRBV30 NA TRBD1 TGTGCCTGGAACCAGGACAGGGGGGACAATGAAAAACTGTTTTTT CAWNQDRGDNEKLFF
TRBJ2-7 14 TRBV27 few TRBD2 TGTGCCAGCAGTCCCCGACTAGCCTTCTACGAGCAGTACTTC CASSPRLAFYEQYF
TRBJ2-1 13 TRBV30 NA NA TGTGCCTGGAGTGGATTTGGGTCGGGGGAGCAGTTCTTC CAWSGFGSGEQFF
TRBJ1-6 13 TRBV30 few NA TGTGCCTGTCGGGGCCCAGCGGGTTCACCCCTCCACTTT CACRGPAGSPLHF
TRBJ1-6 15 TRBV28 NA NA TGTGCCAGCACCCGCGGAGGGGAAAGGATTTCACCCCTCCACTTT CASTRGGERISPLHF
TRBJ1-4 13 TRBV28 NA TRBD1 TGTGCGTCTCTAACAGGGGGTAGGGAAAAACTGTTTTTT CASLTGGREKLFF
TRBJ1-3 16 TRBV7-9 NA NA TGTGCCAGCAGCCCTCCGACAGACTTCCTCGGAAACACCATATATTTT CASSPPTDFLGNTIYF
TRBJ2-3 14 TRBV30 few NA TGTGCCTGGAGTCCTAAACCCGTCCGGGGTACGCAGTATTTT CAWSPKPVRGTQYF
TRBJ2-2 13 TRBV7-3 NA TRBD2 TGTGCCAGCAGCCGGGGGGTCACCGGGGAGCTGTTTTTT CASSRGVTGELFF
TRBJ2-3 15 TRBV19 NA TRBD2 TGTGCCAGTAGTAAGGGACTAGAGTACACAGATACGCAGTATTTT CASSKGLEYTDTQYF
TRBJ2-1 16 TRBV18 once TRBD2 TGTGCCAGCTCACCACCGGGGACTAGTCGGTACAATGAGCAGTTCTTC CASSPPGTSRYNEQFF
TRBJ2-3 16 TRBV27 once TRBD2 TGTGCCAGCAGTTTCGGGGCTAGCGGGAGCACAGATACGCAGTATTTT CASSFGASGSTDTQYF
TRBJ2-1 15 TRBV7-6 NA NA TGTGCCAGCAGCTTAGACCTGAGCTCCTACAATGAGCAGTTCTTC CASSLDLSSYNEQFF
TRBJ2-5 14 TRBV10-3 NA TRBD1 TGTGCCATCAGCCTGGGCAGGGGGCGGGAGACCCAGTACTTC CAISLGRGRETQYF
TRBJ1-1 14 TRBV6-6 NA NA TGTGCCAGCAGTCTCTCGGGCGGGGACACTGAAGCTTTCTTT CASSLSGGDTEAFF
TRBJ1-4 17 TRBV4-1 NA NA TGCGCCAGCAGCCATAACCCTCTACAGGGACGGTTCGAAAAACTGTTTTTT CASSHNPLQGRFEKLFF
TRBJ1-4 13 TRBV2 NA NA TGTGCCAGCAGTGACGGGGAAATGGAAAAACTGTTTTTT CASSDGEMEKLFF
TRBJ2-5 15 TRBV2 NA TRBD2 TGTGCCAGCAGTGAAGGGGGGCTAGCGGGGGAGACCCAGTACTTC CASSEGGLAGETQYF
TRBJ1-2 12 TRBV10-3 NA TRBD1 TGTGCCATCAGTGGGACAGGGAATGGCTACACCTTC CAISGTGNGYTF
TRBJ2-1 15 TRBV7-9 NA TRBD2 TGTGCCAGCAGCTTAGGGGCGCGGGAGAGGAATGAGCAGTTCTTC CASSLGARERNEQFF
TRBJ2-5 13 TRBV18 NA NA TGTGCCAGCTCACCAGGGAGGCAAGAGACCCAGTACTTC CASSPGRQETQYF
TRBJ1-4 14 TRBV7-2 NA TRBD1 TGTGCCAGCAGCCCGACAGGGTCAAATGAAAAACTGTTTTTT CASSPTGSNEKLFF